The 8 T cell receptor beta chains given below trace back to one sample, sequenced in a study of T cell responses to AZD1222 COVID-19 vaccine. Sequencing was performed with immunoSEQ multiplex PCR; in TCRdb, only in-frame clones are kept and a portion is missing. The sample consists of 130,000 or so clones, approximately 91% of them appearing once. The material was peripheral blood, obtained 28 days after the second AZD1222 dose. The receptors shown here come from an adult who received the AZD1222 COVID-19 vaccine.

The chain couples TRBV7-8 to TRBJ1-3; no definite D call. The V gene lost 2 bases and the J gene lost 0 bases, with 5 bases spanning the gap. In germline, CDR1 is SGHVS, CDR2 FQNEAQ. The CDR3 contains 14 residues. CDR3 sequence: CASSLSRSGNTIYF. In nucleotides, the CDR3 is TGTGCCAGCAGCTTAAGTCGCTCTGGAAACACCATATATTTT.

The chain has TRBV2 and TRBJ1-2; 9 bases line up with TRBD1. The CDR3 contains 13 residues. Germline loops: CDR1 SNHLY, CDR2 FYNNEI. Trimming took 9 bases from V and 6 from J; bases not matched to a gene: 8. The CDR3 nucleotides are TGTGCCAGAGGGGACAGGGAGGGGAATGGCTACACCTTC. It encodes CARGDREGNGYTF.

The chain employs TRBV9 and TRBJ2-5; no clear D. Trimming took 3 bases from V and 5 from J, leaving 17 bases between them. CDR1 and CDR2 (germline): SGDLS, YYNGEE. CDR3 length: 15 amino acids. The CDR3 DNA is TGTGCCAGCAGCGCCCGACACGATAGGCTGGAGACCCAGTACTTC. Its translation: CASSARHDRLETQYF.

The chain recombines TRBV30 with TRBJ1-6; TRBD1 might be the D (5 bases). Per the germline V gene, CDR1 is GTSNPN and CDR2 is SVGIG (reference sequence). Deletions cut 0 bases from V and 10 bases from J, with 19 bases between. This CDR3 is 16 amino acids long. CDR3 in DNA: TGTGCCTGGAGTGTATCAGGGTATAGCCAAAGCTCACCCCTCCACTTT. It translates to CAWSVSGYSQSSPLHF.

The chain uses TRBV7-9 and TRBJ2-3; TRBD2 aligns across 10 bases. V lost 7 bases to trimming and J lost 9 bases; unmatched junction nucleotides: 10. There are 14 residues in the CDR3. The germline V gene encodes CDR1 SEHNR and CDR2 FQNEAQ (reference sequence). CDR3 nucleotides: TGTGCCAGCAAGTTCGTAGCGGGGGGTGAAACGCAGTATTTT. This sequence encodes CASKFVAGGETQYF.

V gene TRBV30 combines with J gene TRBJ1-2; D remains unclear. Looked up from germline, CDR1 is GTSNPN and CDR2 is SVGIG (reference sequence). Trimming removed 2 bases from V and 4 bases from J, with 8 bases in between. CDR3 length equals 12 residues. The CDR3 loop reads CAWSLGAYGYTF. The CDR3 DNA reads TGTGCCTGGAGTTTGGGCGCCTATGGCTACACCTTC.

The chain has TRBV2 and TRBJ2-1; D might be TRBD2 (5 bases). CDR3 length equals 12 residues. Trimming took off 6 bases at V and 9 bases at J, with 12 bases between the two ends. Germline CDR1 and CDR2: SNHLY and FYNNEI. CDR3 in amino acids: CASRSEAAEQFF. The CDR3 DNA is TGTGCCAGCAGGTCGGAAGCGGCTGAGCAGTTCTTC.

This clone occurred once. The rearrangement joins TRBV5-1 to TRBJ2-5; no clear D. Looked up from germline, CDR1 is SGHRS and CDR2 is YFSETQ. The V gene lost 5 bases and the J gene lost 5 bases, with 16 bases spanning the gap. The CDR3 covers 14 residues. Here the CDR3 DNA reads TGCGCCAGCAGTAGAGCAGTAGGACGGGAGACCCAGTACTTC. Protein sequence: CASSRAVGRETQYF.